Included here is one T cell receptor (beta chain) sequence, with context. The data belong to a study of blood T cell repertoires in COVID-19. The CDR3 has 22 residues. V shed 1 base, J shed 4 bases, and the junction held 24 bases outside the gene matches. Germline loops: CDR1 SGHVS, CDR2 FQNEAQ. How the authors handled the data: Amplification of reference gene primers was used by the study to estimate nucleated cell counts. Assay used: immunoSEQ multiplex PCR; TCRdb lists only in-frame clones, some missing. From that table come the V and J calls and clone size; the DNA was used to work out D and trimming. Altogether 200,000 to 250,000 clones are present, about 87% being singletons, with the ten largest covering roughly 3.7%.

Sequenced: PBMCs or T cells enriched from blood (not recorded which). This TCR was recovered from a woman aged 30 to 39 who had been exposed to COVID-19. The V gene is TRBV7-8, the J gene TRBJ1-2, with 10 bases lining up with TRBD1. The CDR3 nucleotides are TGTGCCAGCAGCTTAGTAAGCCCCTCCCGGACAGGGGGTTTAGAGGGGATCTATGGCTACACCTTC. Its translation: CASSLVSPSRTGGLEGIYGYTF.